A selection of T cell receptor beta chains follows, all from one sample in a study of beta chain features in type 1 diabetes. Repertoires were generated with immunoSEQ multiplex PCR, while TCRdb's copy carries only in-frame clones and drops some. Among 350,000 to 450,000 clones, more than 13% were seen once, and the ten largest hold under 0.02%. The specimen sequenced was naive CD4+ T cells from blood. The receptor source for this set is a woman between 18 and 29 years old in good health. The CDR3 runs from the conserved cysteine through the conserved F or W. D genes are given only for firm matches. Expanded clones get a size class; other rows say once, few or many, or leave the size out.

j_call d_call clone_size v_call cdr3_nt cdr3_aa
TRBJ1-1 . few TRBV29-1 TGCAGCGCCACCGACAGGAACACTGAAGCTTTCTTT CSATDRNTEAFF
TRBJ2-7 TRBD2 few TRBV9 TGTGCCAGCAGCGTGCTAGCGGGACCGTACGAGCAGTACTTC CASSVLAGPYEQYF
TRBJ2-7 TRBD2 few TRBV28 TGTGCCAGCAGTATAGGACTAGACGAGCAGTACTTC CASSIGLDEQYF
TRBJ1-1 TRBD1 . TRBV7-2 TGTGCCAGCAGCTTTTGGCAGGGGGCATTGAACACTGAAGCTTTCTTT CASSFWQGALNTEAFF
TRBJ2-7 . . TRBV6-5 TGTGCCAGCAGTTACTCAGACAGAAGCTACGATGCGCAGTACTTC CASSYSDRSYDAQYF
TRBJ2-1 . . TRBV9 TGTGCCAGCAGCGTAGTGCGAGCGGGCCCCAATGAGCAGTTCTTC CASSVVRAGPNEQFF
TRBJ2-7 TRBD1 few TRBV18 TGTGCCAGCTCACCTTCTCGACAGGGGACCTCCTACGAGCAGTACTTC CASSPSRQGTSYEQYF
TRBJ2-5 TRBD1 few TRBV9 TGTGCCAGCACCAAGTCACCCCAGGGGGAAGAGACCCAGTACTTC CASTKSPQGEETQYF
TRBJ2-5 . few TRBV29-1 TGCAGCGTTGGGGTGACAGGCCAAGAGACCCAGTACTTC CSVGVTGQETQYF
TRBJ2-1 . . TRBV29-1 TGCAGCGTTGCGACCGGGACTCGCAATGAGCAGTTCTTC CSVATGTRNEQFF
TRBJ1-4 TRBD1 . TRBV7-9 TGTGCCAGCAGACCCGGGACAGGGGAGGAAAAACTGTTTTTT CASRPGTGEEKLFF
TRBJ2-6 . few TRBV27 TGTGCCAGCAGTTTAAACAGGCCCGCTCGGGGGGCCAACGTCCTGACTTTC CASSLNRPARGANVLTF
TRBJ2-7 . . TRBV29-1 TGCAGCGTTGAAGAAGGAAAGGGACTCTCCTACGAGCAGTACTTC CSVEEGKGLSYEQYF
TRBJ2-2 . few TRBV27 TGTGCCAGCAGTCCGAACAGGGTTACCGGGGAGCTGTTTTTT CASSPNRVTGELFF
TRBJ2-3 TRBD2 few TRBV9 TGTGCCAGCAGCGTAGGTTCGCTAGCGGGAGATACGCAGTATTTT CASSVGSLAGDTQYF
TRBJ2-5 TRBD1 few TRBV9 TGTGCCAGCAGCGTACGACAGGGTCAAGAGACCCAGTACTTC CASSVRQGQETQYF
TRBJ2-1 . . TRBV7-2 TGTGCCAGCAGCTTTGAGGCGGGCCCGCAGTTCTTC CASSFEAGPQFF
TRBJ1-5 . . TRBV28 TGTGCCAGCAGCCGGAATCAGCCCCAGCATTTT CASSRNQPQHF
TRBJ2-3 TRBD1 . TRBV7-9 TGTGCCAGCAGCCAAATCCCCGGAACCGGGACAGGGGGCACAGATACGCAGTATTTT CASSQIPGTGTGGTDTQYF
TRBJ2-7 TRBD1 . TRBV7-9 TGTGCCAGCAGCCTCCGGGACAGGGGGTCAAACGAGCAGTACTTC CASSLRDRGSNEQYF
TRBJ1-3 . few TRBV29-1 TGCAGCGTACAGCCTTACTCTGGAAACACCATATATTTT CSVQPYSGNTIYF
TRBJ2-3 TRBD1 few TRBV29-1 TGCAGCGTTGGCCTTAGGGACAGGGCGTCCAATACGCAGTATTTT CSVGLRDRASNTQYF
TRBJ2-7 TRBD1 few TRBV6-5 TGTGCCAGCAGGACAGGGTCCTACGAGCAGTACTTC CASRTGSYEQYF
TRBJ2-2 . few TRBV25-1 TGTGCCAGCAGTCCAGCAGAAAGGGAGAGAACCGGGGAGCTGTTTTTT CASSPAERERTGELFF
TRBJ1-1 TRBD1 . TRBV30 TGTGCCTGGAGTTGGGACAGTATGAACACTGAAGCTTTCTTT CAWSWDSMNTEAFF
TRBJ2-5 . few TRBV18 TGTGCCAGCTCACCACCCGGACAGCAAGAGACCCAGTACTTC CASSPPGQQETQYF
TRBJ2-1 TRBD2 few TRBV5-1 TGCGCCAGCAGCTTAGGACTAGCGGACGCGTCCTACAATGAGCAGTTCTTC CASSLGLADASYNEQFF
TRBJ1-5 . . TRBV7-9 TGTGCCAGCAGCTCCCCGCAGTCTGCTACGACCGGACCTTGGGGCCCCCAGCATTTT CASSSPQSATTGPWGPQHF
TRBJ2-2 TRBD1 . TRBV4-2 TGTGCCAGCAGCGTACAGGGGGTGGGTACCGGGGAGCTGTTTTTT CASSVQGVGTGELFF
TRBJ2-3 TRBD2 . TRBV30 TGTGCCTGGACGCGCAAGGGACTAGCGGGCGGTACGCAGTATTTT CAWTRKGLAGGTQYF
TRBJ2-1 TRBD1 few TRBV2 TGTGCCAGCAGTATACAGGGGCTGGGGTACAATGAGCAGTTCTTC CASSIQGLGYNEQFF
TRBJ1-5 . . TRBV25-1 TGTGCCAGCAGGAGAGGGCATCAGCCCCAGCATTTT CASRRGHQPQHF
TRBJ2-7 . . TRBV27 TGTGCCAGCAGTCGGAGATATCCGGGACATAGCTCCTACGAGCAGTACTTC CASSRRYPGHSSYEQYF
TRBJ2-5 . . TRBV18 TGTGCCAGCTCACCACCAAACACCCAAGAGACCCAGTACTTC CASSPPNTQETQYF
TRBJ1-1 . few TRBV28 TGTGCCAGCAGTTTACCAGGGTCTGAAGCTTTCTTT CASSLPGSEAFF
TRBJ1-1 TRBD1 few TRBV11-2 TGTGCCGTCACACAGGGGGAAGGCACTGAAGCTTTCTTT CAVTQGEGTEAFF
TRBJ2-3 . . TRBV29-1 TGCAGCGTTGAGAGGGAGGGCACAGATACGCAGTATTTT CSVEREGTDTQYF
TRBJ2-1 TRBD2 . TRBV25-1 TGTGCCAGCAGTGAAAGGTCTAGCGGAAGACTTAATGAGCAGTTCTTC CASSERSSGRLNEQFF
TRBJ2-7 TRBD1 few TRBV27 TGTGCCAGCAGTCCCTGGACAGGGGGCTACGAGCAGTACTTC CASSPWTGGYEQYF
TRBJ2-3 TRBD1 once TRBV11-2 TGTGCCAGCAGCCAGGACAGGACCACAGATACGCAGTATTTT CASSQDRTTDTQYF
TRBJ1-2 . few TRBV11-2 TGTGCCAGCAGCTTCGGCAGGGTATTGGGCTACACCTTC CASSFGRVLGYTF
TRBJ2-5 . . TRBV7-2 TGTGCCAGCAGCTCGGACATTACAGGGTTCCGGGAGACCCAGTACTTC CASSSDITGFRETQYF
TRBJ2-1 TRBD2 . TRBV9 TGTGCCAGCAGCGAGACTAGCGGGGAGTGGAATGAGCAGTTCTTC CASSETSGEWNEQFF
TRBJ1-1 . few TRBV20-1 TGCAGTGCTGGCAGGAACACTGAAGCTTTCTTT CSAGRNTEAFF
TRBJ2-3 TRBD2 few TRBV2 TGTGCCAGCAGTGATAAGTTGAGACTAGCGGGACCAGATACGCAGTATTTT CASSDKLRLAGPDTQYF
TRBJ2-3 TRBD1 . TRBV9 TGTGCCAGCAGCCGTCATGCGCCGGGACAGCGAATCACAGATACGCAGTATTTT CASSRHAPGQRITDTQYF
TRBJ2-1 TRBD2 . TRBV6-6 TGTGCCAGCAGACTAGCGGCTGTTGAGCAGTTCTTC CASRLAAVEQFF
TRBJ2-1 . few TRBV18 TGTGCCAGCTCACCTCCCAACAATGAGCAGTTCTTC CASSPPNNEQFF
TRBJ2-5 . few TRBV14 TGTGCCAGCAGCCAAGATGTACCGGGACTCCGTTTGGAGACCCAGTACTTC CASSQDVPGLRLETQYF
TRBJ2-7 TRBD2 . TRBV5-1 TGCGCCAGCAGCTGGGCTCCGGGACTAGCTGGTGGCGGACGCTACGAGCAGTACTTC CASSWAPGLAGGGRYEQYF
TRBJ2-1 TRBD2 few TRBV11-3 TGTGCCAGCAGCTTAATAGCGGGAGTCGGCAATGAGCAGTTCTTC CASSLIAGVGNEQFF
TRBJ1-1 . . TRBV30 TGTGCCTGGAGTGTCCGACAGCCGAACACTGAAGCTTTCTTT CAWSVRQPNTEAFF
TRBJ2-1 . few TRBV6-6 TGTGCCAGCACCCAGGGTCCCAATGAGCAGTTCTTC CASTQGPNEQFF
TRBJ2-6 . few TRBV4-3 TGCGCCAGCAGCCAAGAGCGAGGGAGAGGGGCCAACGTCCTGACTTTC CASSQERGRGANVLTF
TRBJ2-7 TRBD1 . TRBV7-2 TGTGCCAGCAGCTCCCTCGGGACAGGGGGACCCTACGAGCAGTACTTC CASSSLGTGGPYEQYF
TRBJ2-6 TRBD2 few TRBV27 TGTGCCAGCAGTTTATATCGCGGGGGAGGTTCCGGGGCCAACGTCCTGACTTTC CASSLYRGGGSGANVLTF
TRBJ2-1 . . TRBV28 TGTGCCAGCGTGGCGGGGAGCTCCTACAATGAGCAGTTCTTC CASVAGSSYNEQFF